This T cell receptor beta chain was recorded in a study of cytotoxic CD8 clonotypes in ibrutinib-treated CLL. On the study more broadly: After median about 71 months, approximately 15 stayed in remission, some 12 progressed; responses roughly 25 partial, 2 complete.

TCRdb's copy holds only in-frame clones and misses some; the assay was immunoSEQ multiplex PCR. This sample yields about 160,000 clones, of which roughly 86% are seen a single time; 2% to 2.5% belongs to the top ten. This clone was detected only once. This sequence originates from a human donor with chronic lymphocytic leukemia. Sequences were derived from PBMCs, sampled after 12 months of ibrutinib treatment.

The CDR3 sequence: CASSDVHNEQFF. The CDR3 region has the DNA TGTGCCAGCAGTGACGTTCACAATGAGCAGTTCTTC. The chain couples TRBV6-4 to TRBJ2-1, with D unresolved. V lost 2 bases to trimming and J lost 5 bases, with 4 bases between them. This CDR3 has 12 amino acids. The germline gives CDR1 MRHNA, CDR2 SNTAGT.